The source of this TCR beta chain is a study of T-cell reconstitution after alpha-beta-depleted transplantation in children. General study results and limits: Alpha-beta T cells present about two months after transplant were reported to originate from several hundred expanded graft clones.

This sample's TCRbeta library carried unique molecular identifier barcodes. TCRdb fed the PCR reads into MiXCR, producing one record per CDR3 protein. The table records about 470,000 distinct CDR3 sequences, roughly 44% of them present only once. As for this clonotype: The target antigen is unknown.

Germline V CDR1 and CDR2: SGHDT, YYEEEE. CDR3 length: 15 amino acids. The ends lost 4 bases at V and 1 base at J; junction bases unmatched: 6. The receptor was isolated from a girl aged 2-10 years with aplastic anemia, due to receive a stem cell transplant. This chain uses TRBV5-6 with TRBJ1-1; 8 bases align to TRBD1. This specimen consisted of PBMCs, obtained before TCRalphabeta/CD19-depleted stem cell transplant. In DNA, the CDR3 is TGTGCCAGCAGCACGCACAGGGGGAGGAACACTGAAGCTTTCTTT. Residues: CASSTHRGRNTEAFF.